These 14 T cell receptor beta chains originate from one sample sequenced in a study of cytomegalovirus exposure and HLA in healthy donors. The PCR was carried out with 60 Vbeta primers and 13 Jbeta primers. Clones were sequenced by immunoSEQ multiplex PCR, and TCRdb holds only the in-frame ones, with some missing. The table records 150,000 to 200,000 clones, roughly 80% of them present only once. Sequenced input: PBMCs. The source of these receptors is a male donor in good health and CMV-seronegative.

The J gene is TRBJ1-6, the V gene TRBV7-2, with 9 bases matching TRBD1. CDR1 is SGHTA and CDR2 is FQGNSA in the germline V gene. This CDR3 comprises 18 residues. Trimming took 0 bases from V and 6 from J; bases not matched to a gene: 9. This chain's CDR3 is CASSLATPGQGSNSPLHF. In DNA form, the CDR3 reads TGTGCCAGCAGCTTAGCAACACCTGGACAGGGGAGTAATTCACCCCTCCACTTT.

V gene TRBV6-1 combines with J gene TRBJ2-6; perhaps TRBD2 as D (6 bases). Germline CDR1 and CDR2: MNHNS and SASEGT. The CDR3 length is 14 residues. V was shortened by 6 bases and J by 4 bases, with 10 bases between the two germline ends. For the CDR3, the DNA is TGTGCCAGCAGGGAGGGGTTGGGGGCCAACGTCCTGACTTTC. It translates to CASREGLGANVLTF.

The chain recombines TRBV29-1 with TRBJ2-5; 12 bases align to TRBD1. CDR3 length equals 14 residues. CDR1 is SQVTM, CDR2 ANQGSEA, per germline. Trimming removed 1 base from V and 11 bases from J; junction bases left unmatched: 8. The DNA of the CDR3 is TGCAGCGTTGAAGGGGGGACAGGGGGCGCGGAGCAGTACTTC. Translation gives CSVEGGTGGAEQYF.

The chain couples TRBV1 to TRBJ2-5; TRBD2 is taken as the D call from the table, unchecked against the DNA. TRBV1 is marked as a pseudogene. The CDR3 totals 15 residues. DNA of the CDR3: TGCACCAGCAGCCAACCTAGGTGCCGCCCTACGGAGCAGTACTTC. It codes for CTSSQPRCRPTEQYF.

The CDR3 here is CASSTGQGAREQFF. The CDR3, as DNA: TGTGCCAGCAGTACGGGACAGGGGGCGAGGGAGCAGTTCTTC. The chain links TRBV28 to TRBJ2-1, with TRBD1 matching 12 bases. With 5 bases clipped from V and 10 bases from J, the junction kept 6 bases outside the gene matches. Germline V gives CDR1 MDHEN, CDR2 SYDVKM. This CDR3 is built from 14 residues.

The table lists this clone with a few counts. The chain joins TRBV6-5 to TRBJ2-7, with TRBD1 matching 9 bases. CDR1 MNHEY and CDR2 SVGAGI come from the germline V gene. CDR3 length: 16 residues. The trim removed 0 bases at V and 3 bases at J, leaving 6 bases unmatched. The CDR3 sequence is CASSYSGGTGRYEQYF. The DNA for the CDR3 is TGTGCCAGCAGTTACTCAGGGGGGACAGGGCGCTACGAGCAGTACTTC.

The chain has TRBV9 and TRBJ2-7, with 7 bases that match TRBD1. The CDR3 is 18 amino acids. V was clipped by 4 bases and J by 3 bases; unmatched bases: 19. CDR1 is SGDLS and CDR2 is YYNGEE in the germline V gene. The CDR3 DNA reads TGTGCCAGCAGCCCCCTCCCGGGACAGACAGCCCTCGGCTACGAGCAGTACTTC. Encoded protein: CASSPLPGQTALGYEQYF.

This clone is a singleton in its sample. The chain is built from TRBV9 and TRBJ2-5; 10 positions match TRBD1. After removal of 3 bases from V and 4 bases from J, the junction contained 3 bases not matched to a gene. This CDR3 spans 14 amino acids. Germline lookup yields CDR1 SGDLS and CDR2 YYNGEE. The DNA of the CDR3 is TGTGCCAGCAGCGAGACAGGGGGCACAGAGACCCAGTACTTC. Translating gives CASSETGGTETQYF.

The chain recombines TRBV10-3 with TRBJ2-7; TRBD2 matches at 8 bases. Trimming removed 6 bases from V and 3 bases from J; junction bases left unmatched: 4. The CDR3 is 13 residues long. Germline V CDR1 and CDR2: ENHRY, SYGVKD. CDR3 sequence (DNA): TGTGCCATCAGGACTAGCGACGGCTACGAGCAGTACTTC. Its translation is CAIRTSDGYEQYF.

The chain uses TRBV5-4 and TRBJ1-4, with TRBD1 matching over 9 bases. The CDR3 loop spans 13 amino acids. V dropped 7 bases and J dropped 4; count of bases not matched to a gene: 2. Germline V CDR1 and CDR2: SGHNT, YYREEE (reference sequence). Here the CDR3 reads CASGTGNNEKLFF. The CDR3 DNA follows: TGTGCCAGCGGGACAGGGAATAATGAAAAACTGTTTTTT.

The chain uses TRBV5-1 and TRBJ2-1; a possible D gene is TRBD1 (6 bases). V lost 4 bases and J 3 bases, leaving 8 bases between the germline ends. CDR1 is SGHRS, CDR2 YFSETQ, per germline. This CDR3 has 13 residues. The DNA of the CDR3 is TGCGCCAGCAGCCAGGACAGCTACAATGAGCAGTTCTTC. As protein: CASSQDSYNEQFF.

The chain joins TRBV5-1 to TRBJ1-4; perhaps TRBD1 as D (5 bases). The germline V gene encodes CDR1 SGHRS and CDR2 YFSETQ. The CDR3 sequence is 14 residues long. V lost 0 bases and J 7 bases, leaving 10 bases between the germline ends. The CDR3 DNA sequence: TGCGCCAGCAGCTTGGACAGGACGGGTGAAAAACTGTTTTTT. It encodes CASSLDRTGEKLFF.

The chain has TRBV27 and TRBJ1-6; TRBD1 aligns across 8 bases. The J segment lost 4 bases and the V segment lost 5 bases, leaving 22 bases of the junction unmatched. Germline lookup yields CDR1 MNHEY and CDR2 SMNVEV (reference sequence). The length of the CDR3 is 21 residues. This chain's CDR3 is CASSPQGGPFSVSSYNSPLHF. DNA for the CDR3: TGTGCCAGCAGTCCACAGGGGGGGCCCTTCTCCGTCTCCTCTTATAATTCACCCCTCCACTTT.

The rearrangement links TRBV5-6 to TRBJ2-7, with 8 bases identical to TRBD1. V gave up 2 bases and J gave up 2 bases; unmatched junction bases: 3. CDR3 length: 14 residues. Germline-derived CDR1 and CDR2 are SGHDT and YYEEEE. DNA of the CDR3: TGTGCCAGCAGCTTTGGACAGGGCACCTACGAGCAGTACTTC. Translation: CASSFGQGTYEQYF.